This TCR beta chain was recovered during a study of Graves' ophthalmopathy and Graves' hyperthyroidism. Amplified material comprised TCR beta CDR3 regions derived from RNA transcripts. The workflow started with a first-round RT-PCR run with HTBI primers and then moved on to a second-round multiplex PCR. TCRdb processed the multiplex PCR reads anew with MiXCR; each CDR3 protein has one entry. Of roughly 160,000 distinct CDR3 sequences in the sample, roughly two fifths were seen once. This clonotype was counted ten times or more. J was trimmed by 4 bases and V by 4 bases; bases with no gene match: 9. Germline V gene data show CDR1 as SGDLS and CDR2 as YYNGEE. The CDR3 totals 17 residues.

The V call is TRBV9, the J call TRBJ2-6; 9 positions agree with TRBD1. Specimen: peripheral blood. This sequence was found in a woman between 40 and 55 years old with Graves' ophthalmopathy. CDR3 sequence (DNA): TGTGCCAGCAGCCCGCAACAGGGGGCATCAGGGGCCAACGTCCTGACTTTC. This sequence encodes CASSPQQGASGANVLTF.